These 26 T cell receptor beta chains were all obtained from the same sample, sequenced in a study of CD4+ T cells in melanoma (dated 2022 in TCRdb). The method was the immunoSEQ multiplex PCR assay. TCRdb's version of the immuneACCESS table is confined to in-frame rearrangements and falls short of the full clone set. An unresolved V gene accounts for under half of the shortfall where checked; the remainder is of unknown origin. Counted in this sample were around 130,000 clones; over 90% of them appeared once. The biggest ten clones account for about 1.5% of the sample. Source of these receptors: a human donor with melanoma.

The chain combines TRBV2 with TRBJ1-5; D is uncertain. Germline CDR1 is SNHLY and CDR2 is FYNNEI. V dropped 4 bases and J dropped 1 base, with 5 bases sitting between them. CDR3 length: 13 amino acids. The CDR3 protein is CASSAQSNQPQHF. The CDR3 DNA follows: TGTGCCAGCAGTGCCCAGAGCAATCAGCCCCAGCATTTT.

This chain links TRBV11-1 with TRBJ2-5; 9 bases fit TRBD2. CDR3 length: 17 amino acids. Germline-derived CDR1 and CDR2 are SGHAT and FQDESV (reference sequence). V lost 4 bases, J lost 4 bases, and 13 bases stayed unmatched. As DNA, the CDR3 is TGTGCCAGCAGCTCCCTAGCGGGGCGGGCAGGGGGAGAGACCCAGTACTTC. Translation: CASSSLAGRAGGETQYF.

The gene calls are TRBV6-5 and TRBJ1-1; 9 bases are a match to TRBD1. V gave up 3 bases and J gave up 10 bases; unmatched junction bases: 6. CDR1 is MNHEY, CDR2 SVGAGI, per germline. The CDR3 contains 13 residues. CDR3 residues: CASSYRDREGAFF. The CDR3 bases are TGTGCCAGCAGTTATCGGGACAGGGAAGGAGCTTTCTTT.

Only one count was recorded for this clone. The genes are TRBV5-1 and TRBJ1-3, with D perhaps TRBD1 (5 bases). The CDR3 extends over 19 amino acids. Germline V lookup: CDR1 SGHRS, CDR2 YFSETQ. With 4 bases removed from V and 1 base from J, the gap between germline ends came to 24 bases. This chain's CDR3 is CASSRETGRGSSSGNTIYF. In nucleotides, the CDR3 is TGCGCCAGCAGCCGAGAGACGGGGCGTGGGAGTTCATCTGGAAACACCATATATTTT.

V is TRBV2 and J is TRBJ1-6; no clear D gene. CDR1 SNHLY and CDR2 FYNNEI come from the germline V gene. Trimming shortened V by 8 bases and J by 7 bases, and 15 bases separated the two germline ends. The CDR3 has 14 amino acids. CDR3 nucleotides: TGTGCCAGCTCGATAGGGAGTAGAAATTCACCCCTCCACTTT. Protein: CASSIGSRNSPLHF.

The chain couples TRBV2 to TRBJ1-4; D not resolved. This CDR3 has 14 amino acids. V was pared by 4 bases and J by 7 bases, with 13 bases between. CDR1 is SNHLY, CDR2 FYNNEI, per germline. The CDR3 DNA reads as TGTGCCAGCAGTGCTGGGGTTTTGGGTGAAAAACTGTTTTTT. Translating it yields CASSAGVLGEKLFF.

The chain joins TRBV7-9 to TRBJ2-2, with D possibly being TRBD2 (5 bases). V was cut by 5 bases and J by 4 bases, with 17 bases left in between. Per germline, CDR1 SEHNR and CDR2 FQNEAQ (reference sequence). The CDR3 sequence is 16 residues long. The CDR3 DNA sequence: TGTGCCAGCAGCCCGTATGGACTGATTTCCACCGGGGAGCTGTTTTTT. It codes for CASSPYGLISTGELFF.

This chain connects TRBV21-1 to TRBJ1-5. TRBV21-1 is classified as a pseudogene. CDR3 length equals 16 residues. In nucleotides, the CDR3 is TGTGCCAGCAGCCCGGAGGCCCAGAGGCAAAATCAGCCCCAGCATTTT. Translation: CASSPEAQRQNQPQHF.

This rearrangement joins TRBV10-2 to TRBJ1-2, with no clear D. Germline assignment: CDR1 WSHSY and CDR2 SAAADI. With 3 bases removed from V and 4 bases from J, the gap between germline ends came to 9 bases. This CDR3 is 13 amino acids long. The CDR3 bases are TGCGCCAGCAGTGAAAGCTACTCCTATGGCTACACCTTC. This gives the protein CASSESYSYGYTF.

This clone was detected once. This rearrangement joins TRBV4-2 to TRBJ2-1; D not certain. The CDR3 is 13 residues long. The germline CDR1 and CDR2 sequences are LGHNA and YNFKEQ. The ends were cut back, 0 bases at V and 14 bases at J, with 14 bases in the middle. The CDR3 sequence: CASSQEKGRREFF. The CDR3 DNA reads as TGTGCCAGCAGCCAAGAAAAGGGCCGCCGGGAGTTCTTC.

The chain employs TRBV4-1 and TRBJ2-7; D not certain. CDR1 MGHRA and CDR2 YSYEKL come from the germline V gene. Trimming took 0 bases from V and 3 from J, leaving 9 bases between them. The CDR3 consists of 14 residues. The DNA for the CDR3 is TGCGCCAGCAGCCAAGATGAAACCTTCTACGAGCAGTACTTC. Its protein product is CASSQDETFYEQYF.

DNA for the CDR3: TGTGCCAGCGGAAGGGGTAGCAATCAGCCCCAGCATTTT. Its protein is CASGRGSNQPQHF. The chain has TRBV6-1 and TRBJ1-5; tentative D call: TRBD1 (5 bases). The CDR3 consists of 13 residues. V lost 8 bases to trimming and J lost 0 bases, with 8 bases between them. Germline-derived CDR1 and CDR2 are MNHNS and SASEGT.

V and J are TRBV5-1 and TRBJ1-1; D is possibly TRBD1 (5 bases). CDR3 size: 14 residues. CDR1 is SGHRS and CDR2 is YFSETQ in the germline V gene. The V end lost 9 bases, the J end lost 3 bases, and 18 bases lay between the germline ends. The chain's CDR3 is CATHQGDGYTEAFF. Written as DNA, the CDR3 is TGCGCCACCCATCAGGGAGATGGGTACACTGAAGCTTTCTTT.

The gene calls are TRBV10-1 and TRBJ1-1, with D possibly TRBD1 on 5 matching bases. This CDR3 contains 15 residues. Trimming removed 3 bases at V and 4 bases at J, with 15 bases between. Germline V gene data show CDR1 as WNHNN and CDR2 as SYGVQD (reference sequence). CDR3 nucleotide sequence: TGCGCCAGCAGTGACCGCAGGGTTTTAGGCACTGAAGCTTTCTTT. This codes for CASSDRRVLGTEAFF.

The gene calls are TRBV5-1 and TRBJ2-2; no clear D gene. Germline V gives CDR1 SGHRS, CDR2 YFSETQ. Between the trimmed V and J ends, which lost 0 bases and 6 bases, there was a span of 12 bases. The CDR3 length is 15 residues. The CDR3 spells CASSLAVRVPGELFF. The CDR3 nucleotides are TGCGCCAGCAGCTTGGCCGTCAGAGTACCCGGGGAGCTGTTTTTT.

The chain has TRBV6-4 and TRBJ1-5; 8 bases line up with TRBD1. V lost 9 bases and J lost 3; bases outside the gene matches: 7. CDR1 and CDR2 (germline): MRHNA, SNTAGT. The CDR3 runs to 14 residues. The CDR3 here is CARRGQESNQPQHF. Written as DNA, the CDR3 is TGTGCCAGAAGGGGACAGGAATCCAATCAGCCCCAGCATTTT.

The rearrangement joins TRBV4-1 to TRBJ2-2, with unresolved D. The V and J ends lost 3 bases and 6 bases respectively, with 8 bases between them. The length of the CDR3 is 13 residues. CDR1 MGHRA and CDR2 YSYEKL come from the germline V gene. The CDR3 loop reads CASSQSRPGELFF. The CDR3 nucleotides read TGCGCCAGCAGCCAGTCAAGACCCGGGGAGCTGTTTTTT.

The chain combines TRBV5-1 with TRBJ2-5; 8 nucleotides match TRBD1. V lost 5 bases, J lost 3 bases, and 6 bases stayed unmatched. The germline V gene has CDR1 SGHRS and CDR2 YFSETQ. CDR3 length: 14 residues. CDR3 nucleotide sequence: TGCGCCAGCAGGCAGGGGACAGGTGAAGAGACCCAGTACTTC. Protein sequence: CASRQGTGEETQYF.

The chain is built from TRBV13 and TRBJ2-3; a weak D match, TRBD1 (6 bases). Germline-derived CDR1 and CDR2 are PRHDT and FYEKMQ (reference sequence). Trimming stripped 4 bases from V and 5 bases from J, with 10 bases between. The CDR3 extends over 13 amino acids. In DNA form, the CDR3 reads TGTGCCAGCAGCTCCCGAGGGGGAGATACGCAGTATTTT. It codes for CASSSRGGDTQYF. The full variable domain, completed using reference TRBV13 and TRBJ2-3, is AAGVIQSPRHLIKEKRETATLKCYPIPRHDTVYWYQQGPGQDPQFLISFYEKMQSDKGSIPDRFSAQQFSDYHSELNMSSLELGDSALYFCASSSRGGDTQYFGPGTRLTVL.

The rearrangement links TRBV18 to TRBJ1-5; maybe TRBD1 (5 bases). The CDR3 runs to 15 residues. Trimming left V 1 base short and J 7 bases short, with 14 bases between. In germline, CDR1 is KGHSH, CDR2 LQKENI. The CDR3 is CASSPLGGGYQPQHF. CDR3 in DNA: TGTGCCAGCTCACCACTAGGCGGGGGGTACCAGCCCCAGCATTTT.

This clone was detected only once. The chain is built from TRBV23-1 and TRBJ1-5; tentative D call: TRBD1 (5 bases). TRBV23-1 is designated an ORF whose function remains uncertain. The V end was cut by 8 bases, the J end by 0 bases, with 23 bases between. The CDR3 sequence is 18 residues long. In nucleotides, the CDR3 is TGCGCCAGCGATAGGGCGAGGGGACGGAAATATAGCAATCAGCCCCAGCATTTT. Protein: CASDRARGRKYSNQPQHF.

A remark on this clone: This sample also contains other DNA sequences that code for the same CDR3. V gene TRBV5-1 combines with J gene TRBJ2-3; weak D call: TRBD1 (5 bases). Germline CDR1 is SGHRS and CDR2 is YFSETQ. The CDR3 loop spans 14 amino acids. The germline V and J ends were trimmed by 0 bases and 0 bases, with 5 bases remaining between them. Here the CDR3 reads CASSLGGSTDTQYF. The CDR3, as DNA: TGCGCCAGCAGCTTGGGGGGCAGCACAGATACGCAGTATTTT.

The rearrangement joins TRBV7-9 to TRBJ1-1; 7 bases agree with TRBD1. V lost 4 bases, J lost 1 base, and 6 bases stayed unmatched. Germline loops: CDR1 SEHNR, CDR2 FQNEAQ (reference sequence). The CDR3 has 15 amino acids. In DNA form, the CDR3 reads TGTGCCAGCAGCTCCCCTAGACAGGGGAACACTGAAGCTTTCTTT. Translating gives CASSSPRQGNTEAFF.

The chain links TRBV13 to TRBJ1-4, with D possibly matching TRBD1 (6 bases). The CDR3 contains 14 residues. Trimming took off 5 bases at V and 7 bases at J, with 14 bases between the two ends. Germline CDR1 is PRHDT and CDR2 is FYEKMQ (reference sequence). CDR3 bases: TGTGCCAGCAGCCGTAGGGGGGCCAGTGAAAAACTGTTTTTT. It encodes CASSRRGASEKLFF.

The rearrangement joins TRBV9 to TRBJ1-1; tentatively, D is TRBD1 (6 bases). The ends were cut back, 3 bases at V and 6 bases at J, with 15 bases in the middle. Germline CDR1 and CDR2: SGDLS and YYNGEE. This CDR3 is 14 amino acids long. CDR3 in amino acids: CASSARTDGSEAFF. CDR3 DNA sequence: TGTGCCAGCAGCGCCCGGACAGACGGGTCTGAAGCTTTCTTT.

The rearrangement uses TRBV7-8 and TRBJ2-5; D unresolved. CDR3 size: 16 residues. Germline V gene sequence: CDR1 SGHVS, CDR2 FQNEAQ. V gave up 4 bases and J gave up 7 bases, with 22 bases separating them. The CDR3 region has the DNA TGTGCCAGCAGCTCCCCCGACTGGAAGCCCGAAGGGACCCAGTACTTC. Encoded protein: CASSSPDWKPEGTQYF.